Below, 5 T cell receptor beta chains from the same sample are listed, as sequenced in a study of a mutant IDH1 vaccine in newly diagnosed glioma (dated by TCRdb to the early 2020s). The antigens for these receptors are not known. The meaning of the sample's time point label: week 11, during vaccination. Each vaccine dose, consisting of 300 ug of a 20-mer mutant IDH1 peptide in Montanide, was administered subcutaneously with topical imiquimod. The library was produced with the immunoSEQ multiplex PCR assay. TCRdb took this table from immuneACCESS and kept in-frame rearrangements with V and J called. Such tables lack part of the clones; where checked against another copy, unresolved V genes explain under half of the gap, and the rest is unexplained. Within this sample are 20,000 to 25,000 clones, with approximately 70% of them counted one time only. Around 10% of the sample rests with the top ten.

Sequencing used peripheral blood mononuclear cells (PBMCs), obtained from a glioma patient whose treatment included an IDH1 peptide vaccine. These receptors originate from a man between 18 and 35 years old with glioma. Some clones in this sample may be carry-over from other donors' samples.

The chain employs TRBV2 and TRBJ1-1; 7 bases match TRBD1. CDR1 is SNHLY, CDR2 FYNNEI, per germline. This CDR3 is 16 amino acids long. V trimming: 4 bases; J trimming: 5 bases; junction bases outside the gene matches: 13. CDR3 residues: CASSALDRRRGTEAFF. DNA for the CDR3: TGTGCCAGCAGTGCTCTGGACAGGAGGAGAGGGACTGAAGCTTTCTTT.

The CDR3 spells CAWSISTDTQYF. CDR3 DNA: TGTGCCTGGAGTATAAGTACAGATACGCAGTATTTT. V usage is TRBV30 and J usage is TRBJ2-3; D is unclear. Germline values: CDR1 GTSNPN, CDR2 SVGIG (reference sequence). V shed 2 bases and J shed 3 bases, with 6 bases lying between them. The CDR3 spans 12 residues.

The rearrangement joins TRBV14 to TRBJ1-2; D ambiguous. This CDR3 is 16 amino acids long. The germline gives CDR1 SGHDN, CDR2 FVKESK. Trimming left V 6 bases short and J 5 bases short, with 22 bases between. For the CDR3, the DNA is TGTGCCAGCAGTCCAGATCACGGACGGGTGTCTTATGGCTACACCTTC. This gives the protein CASSPDHGRVSYGYTF.

The rearrangement joins TRBV9 to TRBJ2-7, with 14 bases matching TRBD2. The junction had 19 bases not matched to a gene; V was cut back by 4 bases and J by 4 bases. The CDR3 runs 20 residues. Germline CDR1 SGDLS, CDR2 YYNGEE. The CDR3 reads CASSPRTRAGTSGRGYEQYF. CDR3 bases: TGTGCCAGCAGCCCCCGAACCCGTGCCGGGACTAGCGGGAGAGGGTACGAGCAGTACTTC.

The chain employs TRBV7-9 and TRBJ1-1; 8 positions match TRBD1. J gave up 0 bases and V 5 bases, and 8 bases lay outside the gene matches. Germline CDR1 reads SEHNR; CDR2 reads FQNEAQ (reference sequence). This CDR3 has 16 amino acids. The CDR3 DNA reads TGTGCCAGCAGCCCCCGCGCAGGGGGCTTGAACACTGAAGCTTTCTTT. Translation gives CASSPRAGGLNTEAFF.